This paragraph reports one T cell receptor beta chain. Its target is unknown. The ends were cut back, 1 base at V and 5 bases at J, with 14 bases in the middle. The CDR3 sequence is 15 residues long. Germline assignment: CDR1 SGHVS and CDR2 FQNEAQ. PCR involved 60 Vbeta and 13 Jbeta primers. The data were produced by immunoSEQ multiplex PCR, yet TCRdb's version contains in-frame clones alone and is incomplete. Among 200,000 to 250,000 clones listed, approximately 80% were seen once. The sample originates from a study of cytomegalovirus exposure and HLA in healthy donors. For the study at large: Membership in the Caucasian-associated ancestry cluster was found for about 80% of nearly 400 genotyped donors. Study results and limitations: Among immune exposure information, only CMV serostatus was available. Later, an analysis showed that TCR beta chains associated with HLA were more clonally expanded than others that were equally common. TCR beta chains numbering some 160 were designated cytomegalovirus-associated.

The clonotype comes from a boy between 2 and 10 years old in good health and CMV-seronegative. Sequenced input: PBMCs. The chain couples TRBV7-8 to TRBJ2-5; D possibly corresponds to TRBD1 (5 bases). In nucleotides, the CDR3 is TGTGCCAGCAGCTTAGATAGGGGATTGGGGGAGACCCAGTACTTC. Protein product: CASSLDRGLGETQYF.